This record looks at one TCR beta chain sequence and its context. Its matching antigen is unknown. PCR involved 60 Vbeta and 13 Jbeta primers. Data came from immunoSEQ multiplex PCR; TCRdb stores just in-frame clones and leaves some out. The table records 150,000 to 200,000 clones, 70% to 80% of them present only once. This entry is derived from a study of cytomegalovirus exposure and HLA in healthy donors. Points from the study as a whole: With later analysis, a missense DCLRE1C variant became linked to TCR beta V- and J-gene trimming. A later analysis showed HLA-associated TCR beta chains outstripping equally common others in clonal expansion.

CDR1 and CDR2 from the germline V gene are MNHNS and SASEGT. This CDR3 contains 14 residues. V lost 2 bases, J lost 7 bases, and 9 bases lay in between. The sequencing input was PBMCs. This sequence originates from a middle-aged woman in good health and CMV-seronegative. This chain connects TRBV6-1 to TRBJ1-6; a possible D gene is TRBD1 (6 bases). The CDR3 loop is CASSERQANSPLHF. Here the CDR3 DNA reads TGTGCCAGCAGTGAACGACAGGCGAATTCACCCCTCCACTTT.